Listed below are T cell receptor beta chains from one sample, sequenced in a study of radiotherapy plus CTLA-4 blockade in lung cancer. Some clones are missing from TCRdb's copy, which holds only in-frame ones; the method was immunoSEQ multiplex PCR. This table holds more than 100,000 clones, around 89% found once. The specimen comprised peripheral blood, sampled from a patient treated with radiotherapy plus ipilimumab. These receptors came from a human donor with non-small cell lung cancer that progressed on radiotherapy plus ipilimumab. CDR3s include the opening cysteine and the closing phenylalanine or tryptophan. The D gene is left open where the match is weak. Part of the rows lack a size; the others show once, few, many or a class for expanded clones.

TRBJ2-7,-,TRBD1,TRBV5-7,TGTGCCAGCAGCTTGGCCACCGGGACAGGGGGTTTCTACGAGCAGTACTTC,CASSLATGTGGFYEQYF
TRBJ2-7,once,-,TRBV9,TGTGCCAGCAGCGTAGGATCCAACCCCAGGGGGGAGTACGAGCAGTACTTC,CASSVGSNPRGEYEQYF
TRBJ2-1,-,-,TRBV18,TGTGCCAGCTCACCACCCCAGGGGGGATTAGTCGAGCAGTTCTTC,CASSPPQGGLVEQFF
TRBJ2-7,-,-,TRBV4-1,TGCGCCAGCAGCCCCGGGGGAGACGAGCAGTACTTC,CASSPGGDEQYF
TRBJ2-5,-,-,TRBV5-1,TGCGCCAGCAGCTTGACCCTTATGACACAAATCCACTTC,CASSLTLMTQIHF
TRBJ1-2,-,TRBD1,TRBV4-1,TGCGCCAGCAGCCTGAGTCCCGGGACAGGGCACTATGGCTACACCTTC,CASSLSPGTGHYGYTF
TRBJ2-5,-,-,TRBV6-5,TGTGCCAGCAGTTACTCGAGGGGGTCGGAGACCCAGTACTTC,CASSYSRGSETQYF
TRBJ2-7,-,-,TRBV7-2,TGTGCCAGCAGCTTAGGAGGCGCGGAAACCTACGAGCAGTACTTC,CASSLGGAETYEQYF
TRBJ2-2,-,-,TRBV7-8,TGTGCCAGCAGAGATGAAAGGGGTTCGAACACCGGGGAGCTGTTTTTT,CASRDERGSNTGELFF
TRBJ2-7,-,-,TRBV11-1,TGTGCCAGCAGCTTAAGATTTTCCTACGAGCAGTACTTC,CASSLRFSYEQYF
TRBJ2-1,-,TRBD2,TRBV4-1,TGCGCCAGCAGCCACCCCGAGCGGGAGAAGCGGGGTGAGCAGTTCTTC,CASSHPEREKRGEQFF
TRBJ2-2,-,TRBD1,TRBV5-6,TGTGCCAGCAGCTTACCGGGACAGGGGTTAATCGGGGAGCTGTTTTTT,CASSLPGQGLIGELFF
TRBJ1-1,-,-,TRBV13,TGTGCCAGCAGCGCCATGAACACTGAAGCTTTCTTT,CASSAMNTEAFF
TRBJ2-3,-,TRBD2,TRBV4-1,TGCGCCAGCAGCCAAAGACTAGCGGGAGGAGGAGATACACAGTATTTT,CASSQRLAGGGDTQYF
TRBJ2-3,-,-,TRBV4-2,TGTGCCAGCAGCCAGGTAATAACAGATACGCAGTATTTT,CASSQVITDTQYF